These 32 T cell receptor beta chains were all obtained from the same sample, sequenced in a study of CD8+CD57+ T cells in acquired aplastic anemia. TCR beta VDJ combinations and CDR3 sequences were profiled from genomic DNA. MiXCR, applied by TCRdb to the reads, yields one record per CDR3 protein. Seen here are about 220,000 distinct CDR3 sequences, approximately 35% observed once, and the top ten hold around 1.1%. The sequenced material came from sorted CD4+, CD8+, or CD8+CD57+ T cells (not recorded which) from PBMCs. These receptors all come from a human donor in good health, serving as a control.

This sequence joins TRBV2 and TRBJ2-7, with D tentatively TRBD1 or TRBD2 (7 bases each). Deletions cut 6 bases from V and 4 bases from J, with 19 bases between. Germline CDR1 is SNHLY and CDR2 is FYNNEI. The CDR3 extends over 15 amino acids. The CDR3 nucleotides read TGTGCCAGCAGGGCAGGGGGGGGTACGGTTTACGAGCAGTACTTC. Translating it yields CASRAGGGTVYEQYF.

The table lists this clonotype with a few counts. This chain links TRBV6-1 with TRBJ2-6, with no clear D. Germline CDR1 and CDR2: MNHNS and SASEGT. The CDR3 runs to 17 residues. V lost 6 bases and J 0 bases, leaving 15 bases between the germline ends. For the CDR3, the DNA is TGTGCCAGCAGGCGTGGGCAGGTCTCCTCTGGGGCCAACGTCCTGACTTTC. Its protein product is CASRRGQVSSGANVLTF.

This sequence joins TRBV12-3 or TRBV12-4 and TRBJ1-1; 8 positions agree with TRBD1. The V and J ends lost 3 bases and 5 bases, in that order; junction bases with no gene match: 8. The CDR3 spans 15 residues. CDR3 sequence: CASSFSGQGGTEAFF. The CDR3 bases are TGTGCCAGCAGTTTCTCCGGACAGGGAGGGACTGAAGCTTTCTTT.

V and J are TRBV10-3 and TRBJ2-5; 8 positions match TRBD1. Per germline, CDR1 ENHRY and CDR2 SYGVKD. The CDR3 is 14 amino acids. Losses at the gene ends were 6 bases for V and 3 bases for J; bases not matched to a gene: 6. Written as DNA, the CDR3 is TGTGCCATCAGCCCCTCGGGACAGGAAGAGACCCAGTACTTC. It translates to CAISPSGQEETQYF.

This clonotype was seen a few times. V and J are TRBV7-9 and TRBJ1-4, with D perhaps TRBD1 (5 bases). The V end was cut by 3 bases, the J end by 3 bases, with 8 bases between. Germline lookup yields CDR1 SEHNR and CDR2 FQNEAQ (reference sequence). This CDR3 is built from 14 residues. Here the CDR3 DNA reads TGTGCCAGCAGCTTGGGAGGGGCTAATGAAAAACTGTTTTTT. Its translation: CASSLGGANEKLFF.

This clonotype has at least ten counts. J is TRBJ2-3 and V is TRBV19, with 10 bases fitting TRBD1. Germline-derived CDR1 and CDR2 are LNHDA and SQIVND (reference sequence). The CDR3 is made up of 17 amino acids. Germline trimming cut 3 bases from V and 2 bases from J; bases unmatched to any gene: 8. The CDR3 sequence is CASSIGVGQGFTDTQYF. The CDR3 DNA is TGTGCCAGTAGTATCGGAGTGGGACAGGGGTTCACAGATACGCAGTATTTT.

This clonotype was observed at least ten times. The chain couples TRBV20-1 to TRBJ1-2, with a tentative D call TRBD1 (6 bases). This CDR3 spans 12 amino acids. Germline V gives CDR1 DFQATT, CDR2 SNEGSKA (reference sequence). The V and J ends lost 4 bases and 5 bases respectively, with 11 bases between them. CDR3 nucleotides: TGCAGTGCTATAGACAGGCTTTATGGCTACACCTTC. This gives the protein CSAIDRLYGYTF.

This clonotype was observed a handful of times. The CDR3 DNA reads as TGTGCTAGTGGTTTGGTAGTATCGCGGGAATCCTACAATGAGCAGTTCTTC. Its protein is CASGLVVSRESYNEQFF. J is TRBJ2-1 and V is TRBV12-5; perhaps TRBD2 as D (6 bases). Trimming cost V 0 bases and J 1 base, with 13 bases left between them. The germline CDR1 and CDR2 sequences are LGHNT and FRNRAP. This CDR3 region has 17 residues.

This clonotype occurred a few times. V usage is TRBV3-1 and J usage is TRBJ2-1, with unresolved D. This CDR3 spans 16 amino acids. V was trimmed by 1 base and J by 3 bases, leaving 13 bases between them. CDR1 and CDR2 from the germline V gene are LGHDT and YNNKEL (reference sequence). The DNA of the CDR3 is TGTGCCAGCAGCCAAGGGTTACTGGGTATCTACAATGAGCAGTTCTTC. Translated, it gives CASSQGLLGIYNEQFF.

The V gene is TRBV25-1, the J gene TRBJ1-4; weak D call: TRBD1 (6 bases). The CDR3 has 15 amino acids. The germline CDR1 and CDR2 sequences are MGHDK and SYGVNS. The V gene lost 5 bases and the J gene lost 8 bases, with 18 bases spanning the gap. The CDR3 reads CASSLSTGFVEKLFF. CDR3 DNA: TGTGCCAGCAGTCTTTCGACAGGTTTTGTGGAAAAACTGTTTTTT.

There are many counts of this clonotype. V usage is TRBV10-3 and J usage is TRBJ2-1; possible D gene TRBD2, 7 bases. CDR1 and CDR2 from the germline V gene are ENHRY and SYGVKD. Trimming removed 8 bases at V and 3 bases at J, with 26 bases between. The CDR3 has 18 residues. The CDR3 bases are TGTGCCATCTCCAACCGGGGTCAGGGGAGGGGAGGCTACAATGAGCAGTTCTTC. Encoded protein: CAISNRGQGRGGYNEQFF.

The chain uses TRBV29-1 and TRBJ1-5, with 7 bases fitting TRBD1. Trimming took 3 bases from V and 14 from J; bases not matched to a gene: 13. From germline, CDR1 is SQVTM and CDR2 ANQGSEA. This CDR3 comprises 13 residues. The CDR3 protein is CSVDLQGSSYEHF. CDR3 nucleotides: TGCAGCGTTGACCTACAGGGGTCCTCCTACGAGCATTTT.

A word on this clonotype: This may be a read error, as it is one base from a much larger clone. The chain carries TRBV7-8 and TRBJ1-5, with TRBD1 matching over 7 bases. Germline loops: CDR1 SGHVS, CDR2 FQNEAQ. The CDR3 covers 14 residues. CDR3 sequence reads: CASSLVVGGQPQRF. The CDR3 nucleotides are TGTGCCAGCAGCTTAGTCGTCGGGGGACAGCCCCAGCGTTTT.

This clonotype was recorded a few times. Since a much larger clone is just one base distant, this may be a read error. This is likely a read error, given that the CDR3 carries no conserved phenylalanine or tryptophan at its end. The chain employs TRBV20-1 and TRBJ1-2; D perhaps matches TRBD1 (6 bases). The length of the CDR3 is 13 residues. Trimming left V 4 bases short and J 2 bases short, with 11 bases between. From germline, CDR1 is DFQATT and CDR2 SNEGSKA (reference sequence). The DNA of the CDR3 is TGCAGTGCTACTCAGGACAGCAACTATGGCTACACCCTC. Amino acid sequence: CSATQDSNYGYTL.

Points on this clonotype: This could be a read error, since a much larger clone is one nucleotide away. The conserved phenylalanine or tryptophan is not found at the CDR3 terminus, so this likely reflects a read error. The chain employs TRBV19 and TRBJ2-7; D gene ambiguous. V lost 9 bases and J 0 bases, leaving 15 bases between the germline ends. This CDR3 has 14 amino acids. Looked up from germline, CDR1 is LNHDA and CDR2 is SQIVND (reference sequence). The CDR3 loop reads CASSLGRNSYEQYL. DNA of the CDR3: TGTGCCAGCAGTTTGGGCAGGAACTCCTACGAGCAGTACCTC.

The chain employs TRBV6-2 or TRBV6-3 and TRBJ2-3, with 10 positions matching TRBD2. V lost 2 bases to trimming and J lost 0 bases; unmatched junction nucleotides: 14. This CDR3 comprises 20 residues. In germline, CDR1 is MNHEY, CDR2 SVGEGT. The CDR3 DNA is TGTGCCAGCAGTTACGGGTGGTTACTAGCGGGACCCCTTAGCACAGATACGCAGTATTTT. It is translated as CASSYGWLLAGPLSTDTQYF.

Ten or more counts support this clonotype. CDR3 region: CSARLSTSGDNEQFF. DNA for the CDR3: TGCAGTGCTAGACTATCAACTAGCGGAGACAATGAGCAGTTCTTC. The chain employs TRBV20-1 and TRBJ2-1, with TRBD2 matching over 8 bases. J was trimmed by 5 bases and V by 2 bases; bases with no gene match: 8. CDR1 and CDR2 from the germline V gene are DFQATT and SNEGSKA (reference sequence). The CDR3 has 15 residues.

This clonotype was seen many times. The chain joins TRBV5-1 to TRBJ2-7, with D unresolved. Trimming cost V 4 bases and J 2 bases, with 10 bases left between them. This CDR3 is 13 amino acids long. Germline CDR1 is SGHRS and CDR2 is YFSETQ. The CDR3 spells CASSVEVPYEQYF. CDR3 DNA sequence: TGCGCCAGCAGCGTCGAGGTCCCCTACGAGCAGTACTTC.

This clonotype showed up many times. The chain carries TRBV2 and TRBJ2-7; maybe TRBD2 (6 bases). The CDR3 is 14 amino acids. Germline loops: CDR1 SNHLY, CDR2 FYNNEI. V was clipped by 6 bases and J by 5 bases, with 17 bases between them. The CDR3 loop is CASRTREGLHEQYF. In DNA form, the CDR3 reads TGTGCCAGCAGGACAAGAGAAGGACTACACGAGCAGTACTTC.

Ten or more counts support this clonotype. V usage is TRBV7-3 and J usage is TRBJ1-1; TRBD1 aligns across 7 bases. J gave up 3 bases and V 6 bases, and 4 bases lay outside the gene matches. Germline V CDR1 and CDR2: SGHTA, FQGTGA. There are 13 residues in the CDR3. The CDR3 coding sequence is TGTGCCAGCAGATCCACAGGGGACACTGAAGCTTTCTTT. Its translation: CASRSTGDTEAFF.

The chain recombines TRBV5-5 with TRBJ1-1; the D is unclear. The V and J ends lost 4 bases and 7 bases respectively, with 17 bases between them. Germline lookup yields CDR1 SGHKS and CDR2 YYEKEE (reference sequence). The CDR3 has 14 amino acids. The CDR3 sequence: CASSPVMGWVEAFF. The CDR3 DNA sequence: TGTGCCAGCAGCCCGGTTATGGGGTGGGTTGAAGCTTTCTTT.

The sample holds many counts of this clonotype. The J gene is TRBJ1-1, the V gene TRBV2, with D perhaps matching TRBD1 (6 bases). V lost 6 bases, J lost 7 bases, and 15 bases lay in between. Per germline, CDR1 SNHLY and CDR2 FYNNEI. There are 13 residues in the CDR3. In DNA, the CDR3 is TGTGCCAGCAGGGTTGAAGGGGGGCTTGAAGCTTTCTTT. Encoded protein: CASRVEGGLEAFF. The complete variable domain, with remaining parts taken from reference TRBV2 and TRBJ1-1, reads EPEVTQTPSHQVTQMGQEVILRCVPISNHLYFYWYRQILGQKVEFLVSFYNNEISEKSEIFDDQFSVERPDGSNFTLKIRSTKLEDSAMYFCASRVEGGLEAFFGQGTRLTVV.

With regard to this clonotype: The CDR3 end shows no conserved phenylalanine or tryptophan, and so a read error is likely. The DNA is left out, because the CDR3 cannot be placed on it with certainty; the CDR3 is given as TCRdb lists it. V is TRBV10-3 and J is TRBJ2-3. Per germline, CDR1 ENHRY and CDR2 SYGVKD. Ends included, the CDR3 has 9 residues. CDR3 residues: CAISDRQDY.

The table lists this clonotype with a few counts. The chain recombines TRBV25-1 with TRBJ2-3, with 9 bases aligning to TRBD2. The CDR3 totals 15 residues. V shed 11 bases and J 3 bases; nucleotides not matched to a gene: 12. Germline values: CDR1 MGHDK, CDR2 SYGVNS. The chain's CDR3 is CAWSVAGVGTDTQYF. As DNA, the CDR3 is TGTGCCTGGAGTGTAGCGGGAGTGGGGACAGATACGCAGTATTTT.

The rearrangement joins TRBV20-1 to TRBJ1-6; TRBD1 might be the D (6 bases). Deletions cut 6 bases from V and 8 bases from J, with 20 bases between. Germline CDR1 DFQATT, CDR2 SNEGSKA (reference sequence). This CDR3 is 15 amino acids long. The CDR3 nucleotides are TGCAGTGCCCGCCGAGGGGGGGCTCTTCATTCACCCCTCCACTTT. This encodes CSARRGGALHSPLHF.

This clonotype showed up many times. The V gene is TRBV20-1, the J gene TRBJ2-7; tentatively, D is TRBD1 (6 bases). This CDR3 has 15 amino acids. CDR1 and CDR2 from the germline V gene are DFQATT and SNEGSKA (reference sequence). Trimming left V 4 bases short and J 0 bases short, with 16 bases between. This CDR3 reads CSANGQPESSYEQYF. CDR3 coding DNA: TGCAGTGCTAATGGACAGCCCGAGAGCTCCTACGAGCAGTACTTC.

This clonotype was recorded many times. This rearrangement joins TRBV12-3 or TRBV12-4 to TRBJ2-1, with a weak D call TRBD1 (6 bases). Trimming took 4 bases from V and 6 from J, leaving 16 bases between them. This CDR3 is 15 amino acids long. The CDR3 DNA reads as TGTGCCAGCAGTTCCCCCCTCGGGACACTCAATGAGCAGTTCTTC. Residues: CASSSPLGTLNEQFF.

The V call is TRBV24-1, the J call TRBJ2-7; perhaps TRBD1 as D (5 bases). Germline V gene lookup returns CDR1 KGHDR and CDR2 SFDVKD. The CDR3 runs to 11 residues. As DNA, the CDR3 is TGTGCCACCGCCCTTCAGGGTTTCGAGTTCGTC. Translated: CATALQGFEFV.

In this sample, this clonotype turned up many times. V is TRBV4-2 and J is TRBJ1-2; 9 bases map to TRBD1. CDR1 LGHNA and CDR2 YNFKEQ come from the germline V gene. This CDR3 has 16 amino acids. Trimming at V came to 0 bases and at J to 7 bases, leaving 9 bases not matched to a gene. CDR3 sequence: CASSQDVTGGMGGYTF. The CDR3 DNA follows: TGTGCCAGCAGCCAAGACGTGACAGGGGGTATGGGTGGCTACACCTTC.

The rearrangement links TRBV2 to TRBJ2-7; TRBD2 agrees at 7 bases. Trimming took 5 bases from V and 5 from J; bases not matched to a gene: 9. The CDR3 contains 14 residues. CDR1 is SNHLY and CDR2 is FYNNEI in the germline V gene. CDR3 sequence reads: CASSRGHRGDEQYF. The CDR3 coding sequence is TGTGCCAGCAGTCGGGGCCACCGGGGGGACGAGCAGTACTTC.

This clonotype appeared a few times. The V gene is TRBV3-1, the J gene TRBJ1-3; D possibly corresponds to TRBD1 (5 bases). CDR1 and CDR2 (germline): LGHDT, YNNKEL (reference sequence). The V and J ends lost 7 bases and 0 bases respectively, with 10 bases between them. There are 14 residues in the CDR3. This chain's CDR3 is CASTTGASGNTIYF. The CDR3 nucleotides are TGTGCCAGCACCACCGGGGCCTCTGGAAACACCATATATTTT. Full variable domain (outside the CDR3, taken from reference TRBV3-1 and TRBJ1-3): DTAVSQTPKYLVTQMGNDKSIKCEQNLGHDTMYWYKQDSKKFLKIMFSYNNKELIINETVPNRFSPKSPDKAHLNLHINSLELGDSAVYFCASTTGASGNTIYFGEGSWLTVV.

This clonotype was recorded at least ten times. The chain recombines TRBV20-1 with TRBJ2-7; D unclear. This CDR3 has 14 amino acids. Trimming shortened V by 2 bases and J by 2 bases, and 13 bases separated the two germline ends. Per the germline V gene, CDR1 is DFQATT and CDR2 is SNEGSKA (reference sequence). The CDR3 is CSARPVSLAYEQYF. In DNA, the CDR3 is TGCAGTGCTAGACCTGTGTCCCTAGCCTACGAGCAGTACTTC.